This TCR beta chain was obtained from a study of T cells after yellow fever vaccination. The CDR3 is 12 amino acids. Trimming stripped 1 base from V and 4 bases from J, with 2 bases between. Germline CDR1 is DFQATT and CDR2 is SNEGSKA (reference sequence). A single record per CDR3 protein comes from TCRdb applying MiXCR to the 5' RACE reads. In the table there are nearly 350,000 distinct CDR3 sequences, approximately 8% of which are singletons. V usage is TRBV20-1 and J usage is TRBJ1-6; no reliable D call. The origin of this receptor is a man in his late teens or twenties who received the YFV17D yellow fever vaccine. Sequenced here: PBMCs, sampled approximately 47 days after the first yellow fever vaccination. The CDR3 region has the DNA TGCAGTGCTAGAGGGTATAATTCACCCCTCCACTTT. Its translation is CSARGYNSPLHF.